This T cell receptor beta chain was profiled in a study of CD8 T cells in Susac syndrome. General study results and limits: It was acknowledged in the study that the number of individuals who were included in its TCR sequencing and HLA analysis was relatively small.

With random hexamers, 0.5 to 1 ug RNA was reverse transcribed. TCRdb re-derived calls from the immunoSEQ multiplex PCR reads in MiXCR, one entry per CDR3 protein. The sample has about 190,000 distinct CDR3 sequences; around 95% are singletons. As regards this clonotype: Its antigen is undetermined.

The CDR3 contains 12 residues. Germline V gene data show CDR1 as SNHLY and CDR2 as FYNNEI. V gave up 4 bases and J gave up 5 bases; unmatched junction bases: 1. From blood CD8+ and CD4+ T cells, the TCR beta chain was sequenced. The sequence derives from a human donor with Susac syndrome. The gene calls are TRBV2 and TRBJ1-1; 7 bases line up with TRBD1. Source material: CD8+ T cells from PBMCs. The CDR3, as DNA: TGTGCCAGCAGTGTACAGGGGACTGAAGCTTTCTTT. Protein sequence: CASSVQGTEAFF.